A selection of T cell receptor beta chains follows, all from one sample in a study of blood T cell repertoires in COVID-19. Some clones are missing from TCRdb's copy, which holds only in-frame ones; the method was immunoSEQ multiplex PCR. The table lists roughly 430,000 clones, about 88% of them singletons. The sequencing sample was made of PBMCs or T cells enriched from blood (not recorded which). All receptors come from a woman aged 18-35 years who had been exposed to COVID-19. CDR3s include the opening cysteine and the closing phenylalanine or tryptophan. A D gene is named only where the DNA matches it firmly. Clone size is not always given. Where it is, it says once, few, many or a class for expanded clones.

size | J | V | D | DNA | CDR3
- | TRBJ2-7 | TRBV5-1 | - | TGCGCCAGCAGCTTATTAGCGGATGCCGTCCACGAGCAGTACTTC | CASSLLADAVHEQYF
- | TRBJ2-2 | TRBV5-1 | TRBD2 | TGCGCCAGCAGCTTAGGAGGGACTAGCGGGGCAACCGGGGAGCTGTTTTTT | CASSLGGTSGATGELFF
few | TRBJ1-5 | TRBV19 | TRBD1 | TGTGCCAGTAGTATAGAAGGAAGGGGGCCGAGGCAGCCCCAGCATTTT | CASSIEGRGPRQPQHF
- | TRBJ2-1 | TRBV3-1/TRBV3-2 | TRBD2 | TGTGCCAGCAGCCAAGCCACTAGCGGCCTCTACAATGAGCAGTTCTTC | CASSQATSGLYNEQFF
- | TRBJ1-4 | TRBV6-5 | - | TGTGCCAGCAGACGCTTCAGGGATTGGGCTGAAAAACTGTTTTTT | CASRRFRDWAEKLFF
- | TRBJ2-5 | TRBV18 | - | TGTGCCAGCTCACCTGCGGCCCTAACGATAGAGACCCAGTACTTC | CASSPAALTIETQYF
- | TRBJ1-5 | TRBV28 | - | TGTGCCAGCAGTTTATGGGGTATCGGGGGAAGCAATCAGCCCCAGCATTTT | CASSLWGIGGSNQPQHF
- | TRBJ1-3 | TRBV7-9 | - | TGTGCCAGCAGCGAAGACCGAGCGGGTGGAAACACCATATATTTT | CASSEDRAGGNTIYF
- | TRBJ1-1 | TRBV28 | TRBD1 | TGTGCCAGCAGTTCGCTGACAGGGGGAGTCACTGAAGCTTTCTTT | CASSSLTGGVTEAFF
once | TRBJ2-2 | TRBV2 | - | TGTGCCAGCAGTGAAATAGCAGATTACACCGGGGAGCTGTTTTTT | CASSEIADYTGELFF
once | TRBJ1-3 | TRBV7-2 | TRBD1 | TGTGCCAGCAGTCCAAGGACAGGGTCATTTATTTCCTCTGGAAACACCATATATTTT | CASSPRTGSFISSGNTIYF
once | TRBJ1-1 | TRBV10-2 | - | TGCGCCAGCAGTGAGTCCGCGACACCTACTGAAGCTTTCTTT | CASSESATPTEAFF
- | TRBJ2-3 | TRBV15 | TRBD2 | TGTGCCACCAGCAGAGTTGGCGGGAGTGCAGATACGCAGTATTTT | CATSRVGGSADTQYF
- | TRBJ2-7 | TRBV7-9 | TRBD1 | TGTGCCAGCAGCTCCGGACAGGGTGTATACTACGAGCAGTACTTC | CASSSGQGVYYEQYF
- | TRBJ1-3 | TRBV7-2 | - | TGTGCCAGCAGCTTAGCACCGGGGGAGGGAAACACCATATATTTT | CASSLAPGEGNTIYF
- | TRBJ1-2 | TRBV9 | TRBD1 | TGTGCCAGCAGCCCAACAGCCGGGACAGGGAATGGCTACACCTTC | CASSPTAGTGNGYTF
once | TRBJ1-2 | TRBV28 | TRBD1 | TGTGCCAGCAGTACCGGATTGGGCAGGGGGCCCTATGGCTACACCTTC | CASSTGLGRGPYGYTF
- | TRBJ2-1 | TRBV6-5 | TRBD2 | TGTGCCAGCAGGACTAGCGACACTCAAGGTGAGCAGTTCTTC | CASRTSDTQGEQFF
- | TRBJ2-7 | TRBV7-2 | - | TGTGCCAGCAGCTTAGTGGTTCGGCCCGGGAGCTACGAGCAGTACTTC | CASSLVVRPGSYEQYF
- | TRBJ1-1 | TRBV24-1 | TRBD1 | TGTGCCACCAGTGATTCTACCGGACAGGGGTTTGAAGCTTTCTTT | CATSDSTGQGFEAFF
once | TRBJ1-1 | TRBV21-1 | - | TGTGCCAGCAGCAAACCCGGGACAGGGTGTGGGAACACTGAAGCTTTCTTT | CASSKPGTGCGNTEAFF
once | TRBJ1-1 | TRBV28 | - | TGTGCCAGCAGTATTGAACAGGGGAACACTGAAGCTTTCTTT | CASSIEQGNTEAFF
few | TRBJ2-5 | TRBV7-2 | TRBD2 | TGTGCCAGCAACCTTGGACTAGCGGGGTCTCAAGAGACCCAGTACTTC | CASNLGLAGSQETQYF
few | TRBJ1-1 | TRBV12-3/TRBV12-4 | TRBD1 | TGTGCCAGCAGCTCGGGACAGCCTGAAGCTTTCTTT | CASSSGQPEAFF
- | TRBJ2-7 | TRBV18 | - | TGTGCCAGCTCACTTCCGGGTACCGAGCAGTACTTC | CASSLPGTEQYF
- | TRBJ2-1 | TRBV29-1 | TRBD2 | TGCAGCGCTGGACTAGCGGGGTACAATGAGCAGTTCTTC | CSAGLAGYNEQFF
- | TRBJ1-2 | TRBV24-1 | TRBD1 | TGTGCCACCAGTGATCCCGGACAGGGCGGCTATGGCTACACCTTC | CATSDPGQGGYGYTF
- | TRBJ1-1 | TRBV28 | TRBD1 | TGTGCCAGCCCTCTTAACAGGGGCGTCATGAACACTGAAGCTTTCTTT | CASPLNRGVMNTEAFF
few | TRBJ2-1 | TRBV2 | TRBD2 | TGTGCCAGTCGGCGGGAGGGCGTCTACAATGAGCAGTTCTTC | CASRREGVYNEQFF
once | TRBJ2-1 | TRBV6-5 | TRBD2 | TGTGCCAGCATTCCCGGGACTAGGGGACACGGTGAGCAGTTCTTC | CASIPGTRGHGEQFF
- | TRBJ2-5 | TRBV6-5 | - | TGTGCCAGCAGTTACGAGGCAGGGGAAGAGACCCAGTACTTC | CASSYEAGEETQYF
- | TRBJ2-1 | TRBV10-3 | TRBD1 | TGTGCCACCACCCAGACAGGGGGGGACAATGAGCAGTTCTTC | CATTQTGGDNEQFF
- | TRBJ2-1 | TRBV4-2 | - | TGTGCCAGCAGCCCAGGTAGTGAGCAGTTCTTC | CASSPGSEQFF
- | TRBJ1-5 | TRBV10-1 | TRBD1 | TGCGCCAACAATCTCCCCGGGGACAGGGCTAGGAATCAGCCCCAGCATTTT | CANNLPGDRARNQPQHF
- | TRBJ2-3 | TRBV10-3 | - | TGTGCCATCAGTGGGCAGGGTTTGAGCACAGATACGCAGTATTTT | CAISGQGLSTDTQYF
- | TRBJ1-6 | TRBV29-1 | - | TGCAGCGTTGAGCGTCAGGCTAATTCACCCCTCCACTTT | CSVERQANSPLHF
few | TRBJ2-1 | TRBV25-1 | TRBD2 | TGTGCCAGCAGTGACGAAACTAGCGGGAGGGTTAATGAGCAGTTCTTC | CASSDETSGRVNEQFF
few | TRBJ1-2 | TRBV27 | - | TGTGCCAGCAGTTTATCTTGGAGTAACTATGGCTACACCTTC | CASSLSWSNYGYTF
- | TRBJ1-2 | TRBV28 | TRBD1 | TGTGCCAGCAGTTACCGGGACAGGGGGCGCGGAGGTGGCTACACCTTC | CASSYRDRGRGGGYTF
- | TRBJ2-1 | TRBV6-5 | TRBD2 | TGTGCCAGCAGTTACCTCCCCGGGGCGGGGGACAATGAGCAGTTCTTC | CASSYLPGAGDNEQFF
- | TRBJ1-2 | TRBV12-3/TRBV12-4 | - | TGTGCCATCCTACGGGAAGGCTACACCTTC | CAILREGYTF
- | TRBJ2-7 | TRBV28 | - | TGTGCCAGCAGGCCCCGAAGCGGCAACTCCTACGAGCAGTACTTC | CASRPRSGNSYEQYF
- | TRBJ1-2 | TRBV11-2 | TRBD1 | TGTGCCAGCAGCACCCCGGGACAGCCTAACTATGGCTACACCTTC | CASSTPGQPNYGYTF
- | TRBJ1-4 | TRBV24-1 | - | TGTGCCACCAGTGACCCGGCGGGGGGGATTGAAAAACTGTTTTTT | CATSDPAGGIEKLFF
few | TRBJ2-7 | TRBV6-5 | - | TGTGCCAGCAGTCTCCAGGGAGGGGGCGAGCAGTACTTC | CASSLQGGGEQYF
- | TRBJ1-5 | TRBV6-2/TRBV6-3 | - | TGTGCCAGCAGTCCCACGGGGGGCCGCCAGCCCCAGCATTTT | CASSPTGGRQPQHF
- | TRBJ1-3 | TRBV7-2 | - | TGTGCCAGCAGTGTATTTTACTTTGGAAACACCATATATTTT | CASSVFYFGNTIYF
- | TRBJ1-5 | TRBV28 | - | TGTGCCAGCAGTCCGTCACAAGGAGGCCGCAATCAGCCCCAGCATTTT | CASSPSQGGRNQPQHF
- | TRBJ2-1 | TRBV7-9 | - | TGTGCCAGCAGCCGACCTAGCCTTCCTGGAGGGGAGCAGTTCTTC | CASSRPSLPGGEQFF
- | TRBJ2-1 | TRBV28 | TRBD2 | TGTGCCAGCAGTCCTCTCGGGGGTAGCGGGAGGATCCTGGAGCAGTTCTTC | CASSPLGGSGRILEQFF
- | TRBJ2-2 | TRBV6-5 | - | TGTGCCAGCAGTTCCTACACCGGGGAGCTGTTTTTT | CASSSYTGELFF
- | TRBJ1-2 | TRBV3-1/TRBV3-2 | TRBD1 | TGTGCCAGCAGCCAAGAGGCGGCTGACAGGGAAGAAGGCTACACCTTC | CASSQEAADREEGYTF
- | TRBJ2-7 | TRBV27 | TRBD2 | TGTGCCAGCAGTTTTCGGGAGGGGGACGAGCAGTACTTC | CASSFREGDEQYF
- | TRBJ1-3 | TRBV18 | - | TGTGCCAGCTCACCGAACGAGGTCGGAAACACCATATATTTT | CASSPNEVGNTIYF
- | TRBJ2-7 | TRBV7-2 | - | TGTGCCAGCAGCTTAGTACAGGCCTACGAGCAGTACTTC | CASSLVQAYEQYF